This paragraph covers one T cell receptor (beta chain) sequence. These data come from a study of blood T cell repertoires in COVID-19. Authors' data handling: Estimation of nucleated cell counts relied on the amplification of reference gene primers. Measured with immunoSEQ multiplex PCR; TCRdb has only the in-frame clones, and not every one. V, J and clone size are those of that table, while D and trimming were read from the DNA. The sample has 150,000 to 200,000 clones; under 80% are singletons. The V end lost 2 bases, the J end lost 0 bases, and 17 bases lay between the germline ends. The germline gives CDR1 LGHDT, CDR2 YNNKEL (reference sequence). The CDR3 covers 18 residues.

The V gene is TRBV3-1 (or the pseudogene TRBV3-2), the J gene TRBJ1-5; D gene uncertain. The source of this sequence is a man aged 70 or older with acute or convalescent COVID-19. Sequencing was done on a sample of peripheral blood. This chain's CDR3 is CASSQKHPGDYSNQPQHF. The CDR3 region has the DNA TGTGCCAGCAGCCAAAAACACCCGGGCGACTATAGCAATCAGCCCCAGCATTTT.